This TCR beta chain was observed in a study of blood T cell repertoires in COVID-19. Sequenced by immunoSEQ multiplex PCR; TCRdb stores in-frame clones only, minus some. The sample carries 120,000 to 150,000 clones, over 70% recorded once. Looked up from germline, CDR1 is KGHDR and CDR2 is SFDVKD. With V trimmed by 5 bases and J by 10 bases, 12 bases remained unmatched. The CDR3 is 17 amino acids. The TCR comes from a man aged 45-60 years with active or convalescent COVID-19. The chain combines TRBV24-1 with TRBJ2-1, with 14 bases aligning to TRBD2. Source material: peripheral blood. The CDR3 DNA is TGTGCCACCAGTGCTCCGGGACTAGCGGGAGCCCGCGAGGAGCAGTTCTTC. Translation gives CATSAPGLAGAREEQFF.